This TCR beta chain was captured in a study of blood T cell repertoires in COVID-19. The table came from immunoSEQ multiplex PCR; TCRdb's copy has only in-frame clones and leaves some out. Among some 320,000 clones listed, 89% were seen once. The junction had 6 bases not matched to a gene; V was cut back by 2 bases and J by 6 bases. Germline values: CDR1 LGHNA, CDR2 YNFKEQ. This CDR3 has 15 amino acids. This clone was seen a few times. The source material was PBMCs or T cells enriched from blood (not recorded which). The gene calls are TRBV4-2 and TRBJ2-2; 7 nucleotides match TRBD1. This clonotype was obtained from a woman aged 50 to 60 who had been exposed to COVID-19. CDR3 protein: CASSQLDRAAGELFF. The CDR3 region has the DNA TGTGCCAGCAGCCAACTAGACAGGGCGGCCGGGGAGCTGTTTTTT.